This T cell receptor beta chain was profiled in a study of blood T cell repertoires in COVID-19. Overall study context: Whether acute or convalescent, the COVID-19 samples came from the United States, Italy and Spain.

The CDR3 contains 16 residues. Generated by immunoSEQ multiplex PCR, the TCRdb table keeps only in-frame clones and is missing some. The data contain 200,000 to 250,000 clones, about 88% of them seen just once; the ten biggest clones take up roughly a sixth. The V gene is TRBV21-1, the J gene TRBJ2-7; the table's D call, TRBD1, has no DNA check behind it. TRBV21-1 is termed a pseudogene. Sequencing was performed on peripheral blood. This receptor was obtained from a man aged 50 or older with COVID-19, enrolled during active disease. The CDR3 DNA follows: TGTGCCAGCAGCAAAGCCTCCCGGGACAGCTCCTACGAGCAGTACTTC. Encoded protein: CASSKASRDSSYEQYF.